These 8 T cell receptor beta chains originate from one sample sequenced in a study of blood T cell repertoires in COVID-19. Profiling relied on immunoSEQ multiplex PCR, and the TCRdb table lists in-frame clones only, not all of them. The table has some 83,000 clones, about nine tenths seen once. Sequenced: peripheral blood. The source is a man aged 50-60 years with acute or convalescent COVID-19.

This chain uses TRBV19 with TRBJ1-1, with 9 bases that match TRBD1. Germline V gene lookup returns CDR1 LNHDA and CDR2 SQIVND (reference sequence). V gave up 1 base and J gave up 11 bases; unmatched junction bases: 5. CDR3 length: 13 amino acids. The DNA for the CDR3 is TGTGCCAGTAGTATAGGGGGGGACAGGGAGGCTTTCTTT. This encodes CASSIGGDREAFF.

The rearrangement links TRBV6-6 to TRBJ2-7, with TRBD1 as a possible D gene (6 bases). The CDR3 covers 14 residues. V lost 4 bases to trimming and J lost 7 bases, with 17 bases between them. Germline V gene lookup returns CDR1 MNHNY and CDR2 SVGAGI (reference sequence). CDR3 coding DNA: TGTGCCAGCAGTTTAACCCCAAACGGACAGGAGCAGTACGTC. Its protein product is CASSLTPNGQEQYV.

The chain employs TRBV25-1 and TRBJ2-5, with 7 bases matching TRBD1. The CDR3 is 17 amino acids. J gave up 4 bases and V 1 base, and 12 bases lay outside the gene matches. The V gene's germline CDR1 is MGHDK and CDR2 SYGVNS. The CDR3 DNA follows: TGTGCCAGCAGTGAATGGTGGGACAGACAGACCACAGAGACCCAGTACTTC. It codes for CASSEWWDRQTTETQYF.

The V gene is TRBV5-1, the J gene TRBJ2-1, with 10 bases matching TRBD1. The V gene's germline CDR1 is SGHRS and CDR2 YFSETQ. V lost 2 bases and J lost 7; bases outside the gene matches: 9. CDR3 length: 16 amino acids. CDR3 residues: CASSFTGTGVPNEQFF. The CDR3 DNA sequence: TGCGCCAGCAGCTTCACCGGGACAGGGGTTCCGAATGAGCAGTTCTTC.

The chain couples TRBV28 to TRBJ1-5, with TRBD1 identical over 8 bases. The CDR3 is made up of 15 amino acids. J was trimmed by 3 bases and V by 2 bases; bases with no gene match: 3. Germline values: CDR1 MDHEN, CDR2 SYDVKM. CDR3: CASSLNRGINQPQHF. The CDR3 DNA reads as TGTGCCAGCAGTTTAAACAGGGGGATCAATCAGCCCCAGCATTTT.

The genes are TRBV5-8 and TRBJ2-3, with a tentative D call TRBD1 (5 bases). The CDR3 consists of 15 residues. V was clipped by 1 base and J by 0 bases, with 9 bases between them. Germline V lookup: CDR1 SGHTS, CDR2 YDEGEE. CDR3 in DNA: TGTGCCAGCAGCTTGACAGGTATAAGCACAGATACGCAGTATTTT. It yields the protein CASSLTGISTDTQYF.

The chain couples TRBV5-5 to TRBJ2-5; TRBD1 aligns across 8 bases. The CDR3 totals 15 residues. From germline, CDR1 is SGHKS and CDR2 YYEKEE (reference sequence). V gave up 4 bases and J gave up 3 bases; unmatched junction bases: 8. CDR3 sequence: CASSPITTGEETQYF. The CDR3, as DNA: TGTGCCAGCAGCCCTATCACGACAGGGGAAGAGACCCAGTACTTC.

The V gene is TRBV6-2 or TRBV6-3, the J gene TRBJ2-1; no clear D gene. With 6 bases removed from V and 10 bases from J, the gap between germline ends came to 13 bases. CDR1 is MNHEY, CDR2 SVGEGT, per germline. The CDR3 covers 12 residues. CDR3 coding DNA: TGTGCCAGCAGCCCTCTCCCTAGGGAGCAGTTCTTC. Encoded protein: CASSPLPREQFF.